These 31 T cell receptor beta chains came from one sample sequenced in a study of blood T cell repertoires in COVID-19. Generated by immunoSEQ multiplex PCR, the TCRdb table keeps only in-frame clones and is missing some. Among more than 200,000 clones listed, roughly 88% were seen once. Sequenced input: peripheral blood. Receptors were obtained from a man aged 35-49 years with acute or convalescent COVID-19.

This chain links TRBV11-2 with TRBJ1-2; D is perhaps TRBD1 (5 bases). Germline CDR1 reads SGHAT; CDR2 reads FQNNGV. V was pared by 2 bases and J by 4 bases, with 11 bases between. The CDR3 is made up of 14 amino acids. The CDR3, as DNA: TGTGCCAGCAGCTTAACGAGACAGACCTATGGCTACACCTTC. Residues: CASSLTRQTYGYTF.

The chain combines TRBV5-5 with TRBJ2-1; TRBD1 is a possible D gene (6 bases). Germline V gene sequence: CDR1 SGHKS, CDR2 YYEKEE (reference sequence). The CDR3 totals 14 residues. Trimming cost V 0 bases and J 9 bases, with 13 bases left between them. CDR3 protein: CASSLALAGAEQFF. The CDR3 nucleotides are TGTGCCAGCAGCTTGGCTTTAGCAGGGGCTGAGCAGTTCTTC.

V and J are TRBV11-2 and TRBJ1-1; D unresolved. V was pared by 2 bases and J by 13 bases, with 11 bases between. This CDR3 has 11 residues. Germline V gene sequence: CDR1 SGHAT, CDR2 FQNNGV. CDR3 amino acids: CASSLKVGVFF. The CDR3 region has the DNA TGTGCCAGCAGCTTAAAGGTCGGGGTTTTCTTT.

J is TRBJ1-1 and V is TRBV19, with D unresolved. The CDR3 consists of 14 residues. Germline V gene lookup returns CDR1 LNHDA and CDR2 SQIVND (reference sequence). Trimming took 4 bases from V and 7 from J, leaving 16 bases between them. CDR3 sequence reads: CASSRFTDGIEAFF. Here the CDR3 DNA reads TGTGCCAGTAGTAGGTTTACAGATGGAATTGAAGCTTTCTTT.

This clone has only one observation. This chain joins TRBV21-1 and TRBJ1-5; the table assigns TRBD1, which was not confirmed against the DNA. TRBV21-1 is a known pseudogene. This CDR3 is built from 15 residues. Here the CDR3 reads CASSKRGPRPWPQHF. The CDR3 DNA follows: TGTGCCAGCAGCAAAAGGGGCCCTAGACCTTGGCCCCAGCATTTT.

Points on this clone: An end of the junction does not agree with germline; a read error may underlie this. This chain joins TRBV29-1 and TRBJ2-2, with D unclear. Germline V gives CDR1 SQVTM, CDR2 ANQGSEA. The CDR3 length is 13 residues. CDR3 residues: CSVEDGNTGELFF. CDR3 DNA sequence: TGCAGCGTCGAAGACGGGAACACCGGGGAGCTGTTTTTT.

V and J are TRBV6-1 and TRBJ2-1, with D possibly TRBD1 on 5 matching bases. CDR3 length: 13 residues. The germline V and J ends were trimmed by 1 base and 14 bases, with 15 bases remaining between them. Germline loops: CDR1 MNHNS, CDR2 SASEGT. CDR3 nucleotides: TGTGCCAGCAGTGAAGGTTCAGGGCCAACGGAGTTCTTC. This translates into CASSEGSGPTEFF.

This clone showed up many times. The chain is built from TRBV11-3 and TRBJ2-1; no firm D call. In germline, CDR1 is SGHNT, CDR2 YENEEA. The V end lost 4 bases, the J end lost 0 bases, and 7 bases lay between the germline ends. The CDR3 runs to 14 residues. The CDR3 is CASSSVSSYNEQFF. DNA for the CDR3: TGTGCCAGCAGCTCCGTCAGCTCCTACAATGAGCAGTTCTTC. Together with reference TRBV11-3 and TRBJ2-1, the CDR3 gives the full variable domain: EAGVVQSPRYKIIEKKQPVAFWCNPISGHNTLYWYLQNLGQGPELLIRYENEEAVDDSQLPKDRFSAERLKGVDSTLKIQPAELGDSAVYLCASSSVSSYNEQFFGPGTRLTVL.

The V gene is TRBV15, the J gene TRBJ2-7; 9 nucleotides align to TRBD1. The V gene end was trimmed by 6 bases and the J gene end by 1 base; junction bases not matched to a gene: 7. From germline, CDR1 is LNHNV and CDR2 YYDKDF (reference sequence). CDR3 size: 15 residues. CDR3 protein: CATSPGTGFSYEQYF. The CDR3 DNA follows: TGTGCCACCAGTCCTGGGACAGGGTTTTCCTACGAGCAGTACTTC.

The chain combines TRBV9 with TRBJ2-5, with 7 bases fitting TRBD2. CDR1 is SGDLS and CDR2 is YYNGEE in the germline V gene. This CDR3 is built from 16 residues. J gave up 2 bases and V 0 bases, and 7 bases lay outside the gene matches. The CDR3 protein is CASSVGASGRQETQYF. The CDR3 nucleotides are TGTGCCAGCAGCGTAGGGGCTAGCGGCAGACAAGAGACCCAGTACTTC.

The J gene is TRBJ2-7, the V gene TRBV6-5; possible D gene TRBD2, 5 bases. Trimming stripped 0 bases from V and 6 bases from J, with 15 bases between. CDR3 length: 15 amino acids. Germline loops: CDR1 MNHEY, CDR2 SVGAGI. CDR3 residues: CASSYSGYGVGEQYF. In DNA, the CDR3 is TGTGCCAGCAGTTACTCAGGATACGGGGTAGGCGAGCAGTACTTC.

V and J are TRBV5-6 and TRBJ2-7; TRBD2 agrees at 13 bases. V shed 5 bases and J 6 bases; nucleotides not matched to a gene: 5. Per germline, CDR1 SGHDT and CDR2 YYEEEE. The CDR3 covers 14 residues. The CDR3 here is CASSGLAGASEQYF. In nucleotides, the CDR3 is TGTGCCAGCAGTGGACTAGCGGGAGCTTCCGAGCAGTACTTC.

The CDR3 protein is CASSPHGGTSSGNTIYF. In DNA form, the CDR3 reads TGTGCCAGCAGCCCTCATGGAGGGACTAGCTCTGGAAACACCATATATTTT. This rearrangement joins TRBV9 to TRBJ1-3, with a weak D call TRBD1 (5 bases). The V gene's germline CDR1 is SGDLS and CDR2 YYNGEE. The germline V and J ends were trimmed by 4 bases and 0 bases, with 17 bases remaining between them. The length of the CDR3 is 17 residues.

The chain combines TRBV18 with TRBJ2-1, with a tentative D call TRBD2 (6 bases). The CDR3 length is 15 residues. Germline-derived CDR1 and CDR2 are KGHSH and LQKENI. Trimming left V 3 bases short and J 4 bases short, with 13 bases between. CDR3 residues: CASSPLAVKYNEQFF. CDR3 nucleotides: TGTGCCAGCTCACCCTTAGCGGTAAAATACAATGAGCAGTTCTTC.

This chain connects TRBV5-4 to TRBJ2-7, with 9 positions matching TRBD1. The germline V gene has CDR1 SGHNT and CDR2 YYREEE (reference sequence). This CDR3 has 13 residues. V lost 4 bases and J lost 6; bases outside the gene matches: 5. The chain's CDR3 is CASSHPDRGEQYF. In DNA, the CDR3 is TGTGCCAGCAGCCACCCGGACAGGGGCGAGCAGTACTTC.

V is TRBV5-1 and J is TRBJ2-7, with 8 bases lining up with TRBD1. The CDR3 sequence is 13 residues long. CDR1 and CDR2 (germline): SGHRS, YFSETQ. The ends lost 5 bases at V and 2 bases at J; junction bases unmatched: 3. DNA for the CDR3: TGCGCCAGCAGTTCACAGGGGGCCTACGAGCAGTACTTC. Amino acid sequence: CASSSQGAYEQYF.

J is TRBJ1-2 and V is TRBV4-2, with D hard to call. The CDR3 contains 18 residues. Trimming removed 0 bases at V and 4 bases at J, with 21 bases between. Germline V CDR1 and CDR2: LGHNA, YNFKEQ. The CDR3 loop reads CASSQEGGQDLISYGYTF. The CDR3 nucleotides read TGTGCCAGCAGCCAAGAGGGTGGGCAGGACTTGATTTCCTATGGCTACACCTTC.

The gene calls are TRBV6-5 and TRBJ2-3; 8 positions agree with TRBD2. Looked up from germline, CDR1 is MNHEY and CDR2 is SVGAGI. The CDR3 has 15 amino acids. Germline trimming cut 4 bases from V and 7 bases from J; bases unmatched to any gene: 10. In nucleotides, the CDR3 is TGTGCCAGCAGTTCCCCCAGGAGCGGGAGAAATACGCAGTATTTT. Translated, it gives CASSSPRSGRNTQYF.

CDR3 residues: CATSFGTGRGRAEAFF. CDR3 nucleotides: TGTGCCACCAGCTTCGGGACAGGGAGGGGTCGGGCTGAAGCTTTCTTT. The V and J genes are TRBV15 and TRBJ1-1; 9 bases agree with TRBD1. The junction had 13 bases not matched to a gene; V was cut back by 5 bases and J by 6 bases. The CDR3 sequence is 16 residues long. Germline lookup yields CDR1 LNHNV and CDR2 YYDKDF (reference sequence).

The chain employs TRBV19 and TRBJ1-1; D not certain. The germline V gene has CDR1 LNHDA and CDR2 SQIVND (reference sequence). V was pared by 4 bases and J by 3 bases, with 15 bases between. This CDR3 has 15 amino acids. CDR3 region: CASSTQASRDTEAFF. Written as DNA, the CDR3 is TGTGCCAGTAGTACCCAAGCCTCGAGAGACACTGAAGCTTTCTTT.

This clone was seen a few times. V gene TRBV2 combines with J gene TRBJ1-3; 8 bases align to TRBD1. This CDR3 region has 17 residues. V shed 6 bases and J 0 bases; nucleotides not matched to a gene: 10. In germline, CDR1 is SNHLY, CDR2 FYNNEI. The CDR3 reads CASRDREIRISGNTIYF. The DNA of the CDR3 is TGTGCCAGCAGGGACAGGGAGATAAGAATCTCTGGAAACACCATATATTTT.

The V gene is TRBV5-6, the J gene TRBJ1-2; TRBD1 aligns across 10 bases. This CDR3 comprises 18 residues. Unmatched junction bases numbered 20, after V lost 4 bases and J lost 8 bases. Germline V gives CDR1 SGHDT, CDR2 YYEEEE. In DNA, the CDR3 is TGTGCCAGCAGCGATGATCCGGGACAGGGGCAAAGAGCGCACGGCTACACCTTC. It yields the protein CASSDDPGQGQRAHGYTF.

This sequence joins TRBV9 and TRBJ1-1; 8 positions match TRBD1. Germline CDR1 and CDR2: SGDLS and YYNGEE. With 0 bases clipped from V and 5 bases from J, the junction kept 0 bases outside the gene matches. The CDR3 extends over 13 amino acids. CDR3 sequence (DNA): TGTGCCAGCAGCGTAGGACAGGGGACTGAAGCTTTCTTT. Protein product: CASSVGQGTEAFF.

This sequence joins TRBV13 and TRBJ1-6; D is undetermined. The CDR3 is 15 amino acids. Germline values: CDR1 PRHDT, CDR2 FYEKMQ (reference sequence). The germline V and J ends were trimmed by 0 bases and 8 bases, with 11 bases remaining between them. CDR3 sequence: CASSLGQTHYSPLHF. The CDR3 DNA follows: TGTGCCAGCAGCTTAGGACAGACCCACTATTCACCCCTCCACTTT.

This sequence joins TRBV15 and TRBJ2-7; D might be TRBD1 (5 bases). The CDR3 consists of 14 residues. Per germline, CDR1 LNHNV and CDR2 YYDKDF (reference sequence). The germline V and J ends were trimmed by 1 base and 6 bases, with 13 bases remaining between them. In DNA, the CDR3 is TGTGCCACCAGCAGAGGGATGGGGCATGGCGAGCAGTACTTC. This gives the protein CATSRGMGHGEQYF.

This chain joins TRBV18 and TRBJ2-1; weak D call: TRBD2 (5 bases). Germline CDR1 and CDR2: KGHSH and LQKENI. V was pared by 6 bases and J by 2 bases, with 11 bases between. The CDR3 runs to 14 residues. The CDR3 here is CASSLDSTYNEQFF. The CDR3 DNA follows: TGTGCCAGCTCCTTGGACTCCACCTACAATGAGCAGTTCTTC.

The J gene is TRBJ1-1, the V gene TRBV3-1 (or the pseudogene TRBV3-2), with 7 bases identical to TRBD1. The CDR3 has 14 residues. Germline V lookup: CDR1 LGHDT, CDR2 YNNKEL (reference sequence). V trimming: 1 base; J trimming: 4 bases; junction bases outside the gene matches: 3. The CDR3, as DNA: TGTGCCAGCAGCCAAGTGCAGGGGGGCACTGAAGCTTTCTTT. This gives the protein CASSQVQGGTEAFF.

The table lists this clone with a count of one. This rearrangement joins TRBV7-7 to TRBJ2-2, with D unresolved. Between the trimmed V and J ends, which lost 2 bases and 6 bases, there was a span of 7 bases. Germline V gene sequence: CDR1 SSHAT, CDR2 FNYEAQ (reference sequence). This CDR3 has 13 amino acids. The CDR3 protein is CASSLRSSGELFF. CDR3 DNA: TGTGCCAGCAGCTTAAGGAGTTCCGGGGAGCTGTTTTTT.

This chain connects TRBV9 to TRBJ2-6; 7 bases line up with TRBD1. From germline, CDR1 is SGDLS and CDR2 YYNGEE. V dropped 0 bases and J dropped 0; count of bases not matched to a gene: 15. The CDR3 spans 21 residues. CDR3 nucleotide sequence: TGTGCCAGCAGCGTAGGGCCGGGACAGCAGTGGGGAAACTCTGGGGCCAACGTCCTGACTTTC. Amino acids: CASSVGPGQQWGNSGANVLTF. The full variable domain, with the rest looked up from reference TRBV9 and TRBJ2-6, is DSGVTQTPKHLITATGQRVTLRCSPRSGDLSVYWYQQSLDQGLQFLIQYYNGEERAKGNILERFSAQQFPDLHSELNLSSLELGDSALYFCASSVGPGQQWGNSGANVLTFGAGSRLTVL.

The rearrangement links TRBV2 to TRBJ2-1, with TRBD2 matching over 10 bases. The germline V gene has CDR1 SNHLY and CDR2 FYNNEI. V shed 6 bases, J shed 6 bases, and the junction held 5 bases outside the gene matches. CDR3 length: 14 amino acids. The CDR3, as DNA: TGTGCCAGCAGAGTAGCGGGGGGAACCAATGAGCAGTTCTTC. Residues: CASRVAGGTNEQFF. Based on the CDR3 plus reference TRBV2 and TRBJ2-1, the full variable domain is EPEVTQTPSHQVTQMGQEVILRCVPISNHLYFYWYRQILGQKVEFLVSFYNNEISEKSEIFDDQFSVERPDGSNFTLKIRSTKLEDSAMYFCASRVAGGTNEQFFGPGTRLTVL.

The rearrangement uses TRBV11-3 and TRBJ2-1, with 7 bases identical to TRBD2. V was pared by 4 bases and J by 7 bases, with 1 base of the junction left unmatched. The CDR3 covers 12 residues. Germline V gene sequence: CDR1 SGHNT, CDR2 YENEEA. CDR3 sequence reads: CASSWGGNEQFF. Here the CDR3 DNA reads TGTGCCAGCAGCTGGGGGGGGAATGAGCAGTTCTTC. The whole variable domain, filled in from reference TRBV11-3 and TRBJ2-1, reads EAGVVQSPRYKIIEKKQPVAFWCNPISGHNTLYWYLQNLGQGPELLIRYENEEAVDDSQLPKDRFSAERLKGVDSTLKIQPAELGDSAVYLCASSWGGNEQFFGPGTRLTVL.